This T cell receptor beta chain was captured in a study of blood T cell repertoires in COVID-19. About the research overall: Some COVID-19 samples were acute and others convalescent; all came from the United States, Italy and Spain. PBMCs, B-cell-depleted T cells, or T cells were the source of the cDNA or gDNA that made up the material.

The germline V and J ends were trimmed by 4 bases and 0 bases, with 11 bases remaining between them. CDR1 is MGHRA and CDR2 is YSYEKL in the germline V gene. This CDR3 has 15 amino acids. Under the authors' procedure: Reference gene primers were amplified, and this amplification served to estimate nucleated cell counts. Produced via immunoSEQ multiplex PCR; TCRdb's table is partial and in-frame only. That table supplies the V and J calls and clone size; D and trimming were determined from the DNA. In the table there are about 270,000 clones, 75% to 90% of which are singletons. This receptor was obtained from a man aged 45 to 65 with acute or convalescent COVID-19. The V gene is TRBV4-1, the J gene TRBJ2-3; tentatively, D is TRBD2 (6 bases). Sample: peripheral blood. The CDR3 nucleotides read TGCGCCAGCAGCCTGGGACTCCTAAGCACAGATACGCAGTATTTT. As protein: CASSLGLLSTDTQYF.